Listed here are 12 T cell receptor beta chains from one sample, sequenced in a study of blood T cells in healthy people across ages. Together with a sample-barcoded 5' primer, a J-beta primer mix was included in a second PCR lasting about 7 to 12 cycles. TCRdb reprocessed the 5' RACE reads via MiXCR and lists one record per CDR3 protein. The table shows 700,000 to 1,000,000 distinct CDR3 sequences, with under 45% occurring only once. The sample taken for sequencing was blood. The receptor source for this set is a man in his sixties in good health.

The rearrangement joins TRBV20-1 to TRBJ2-7; TRBD2 is a possible D gene (6 bases). V lost 0 bases, J lost 4 bases, and 16 bases lay in between. CDR1 and CDR2 from the germline V gene are DFQATT and SNEGSKA (reference sequence). The CDR3 contains 15 residues. Here the CDR3 reads CSARDQEEGRYEQYF. The CDR3 DNA follows: TGCAGTGCTAGAGATCAGGAGGAGGGGAGATACGAGCAGTACTTC.

The sample holds a few counts of this clonotype. V and J are TRBV12-3 or TRBV12-4 and TRBJ2-7, with 9 bases matching TRBD1. The J segment lost 6 bases and the V segment lost 6 bases, leaving 9 bases of the junction unmatched. The CDR3 loop spans 14 amino acids. CDR3 sequence reads: CASSIGQGSFEQYF. Written as DNA, the CDR3 is TGTGCCAGCAGCATCGGACAGGGGAGCTTCGAGCAGTACTTC.

Notes on this clonotype: A read error may produce the germline difference seen at one junction end. V usage is TRBV7-9 and J usage is TRBJ2-3; tentatively, D is TRBD2 (5 bases). CDR3 size: 16 residues. The germline V gene has CDR1 SEHNR and CDR2 FQNEAQ (reference sequence). The CDR3 nucleotides read TGTGCCGGCAGCCCAGAGGGCGGCGGAAGCACAGATACGCAGTATTTT. It codes for CAGSPEGGGSTDTQYF.

A note on this clonotype: Compared with germline, one end of the junction differs, possibly owing to a read error. The chain combines TRBV3-1 with TRBJ1-5, with D perhaps TRBD1 (5 bases). Looked up from germline, CDR1 is LGHDT and CDR2 is YNNKEL (reference sequence). The CDR3 runs to 15 residues. The CDR3 sequence: CAGSQDLIRGQPQHF. CDR3 nucleotides: TGTGCCGGCAGCCAAGATCTTATTAGGGGACAGCCCCAGCATTTT.

This chain uses TRBV9 with TRBJ2-7; D gene unclear. This CDR3 contains 15 residues. Per the germline V gene, CDR1 is SGDLS and CDR2 is YYNGEE. V was cut by 5 bases and J by 2 bases, with 17 bases left in between. CDR3 region: CASSSSGQRTYEQYF. In nucleotides, the CDR3 is TGTGCCAGCAGTTCCTCGGGCCAGCGAACCTACGAGCAGTACTTC.

This clonotype occurred many times. A clone one base away is much larger, so this may be a read error. The chain uses TRBV20-1 and TRBJ2-5, with 9 bases matching TRBD2. The junction had 18 bases not matched to a gene; V was cut back by 5 bases and J by 11 bases. This CDR3 contains 15 residues. Germline V gene data show CDR1 as DFQATT and CDR2 as SNEGSKA (reference sequence). CDR3 in DNA: TGCAGTGCTCCCGGGGTAGCGGGGGACCTTATGGAGCAGTACTTC. It is translated as CSAPGVAGDLMEQYF.

The rearrangement uses TRBV29-1 and TRBJ2-1, with D unclear. Germline CDR1 reads SQVTM; CDR2 reads ANQGSEA. This CDR3 contains 10 residues. This CDR3 reads CTLSPDEQFF. The CDR3 DNA sequence: TGCACTTTGAGCCCGGATGAGCAGTTCTTC.

The chain has TRBV9 and TRBJ2-5; D gene ambiguous. The germline CDR1 and CDR2 sequences are SGDLS and YYNGEE. V lost 4 bases, J lost 4 bases, and 20 bases lay in between. The CDR3 consists of 16 residues. The DNA of the CDR3 is TGTGCCAGCAGCTCAGCCCCACAGCAGACGGGAGAGACCCAGTACTTC. Translating gives CASSSAPQQTGETQYF.

The chain links TRBV9 to TRBJ2-3, with D possibly being TRBD2 (6 bases). The V gene lost 0 bases and the J gene lost 1 base, with 12 bases spanning the gap. Looked up from germline, CDR1 is SGDLS and CDR2 is YYNGEE. The CDR3 loop spans 16 amino acids. The CDR3 is CASSVGRGKGTDTQYF. The CDR3 DNA reads TGTGCCAGCAGCGTAGGTCGGGGGAAGGGCACAGATACGCAGTATTTT.

Ten or more counts support this clonotype. The chain recombines TRBV7-2 with TRBJ1-5, with unresolved D. This CDR3 has 16 residues. V was trimmed by 5 bases and J by 1 base, leaving 15 bases between them. Germline CDR1 and CDR2: SGHTA and FQGNSA. This CDR3 is CASSPQFELSNQPQHF. DNA for the CDR3: TGTGCCAGCAGCCCCCAGTTCGAGTTAAGCAATCAGCCCCAGCATTTT.

This clonotype was seen a handful of times. V gene TRBV6-2 or TRBV6-3 combines with J gene TRBJ2-5; D possibly uses TRBD1 or TRBD2 (5 bases each). From germline, CDR1 is MNHEY and CDR2 SVGEGT. This CDR3 comprises 14 residues. The V gene lost 7 bases and the J gene lost 0 bases, with 12 bases spanning the gap. The CDR3 DNA is TGTGCCAGCACCATGGGGACGTACCAAGAGACCCAGTACTTC. This encodes CASTMGTYQETQYF.

A few counts support this clonotype. One end of the junction is discordant with germline, which a read error may explain. V gene TRBV29-1 combines with J gene TRBJ1-2; D may be TRBD1 (5 bases). CDR3 length: 16 residues. CDR1 SQVTM and CDR2 ANQGSEA come from the germline V gene. In DNA, the CDR3 is TGCAGCGTTGTTGGGGGTACCGGGCACCACAACTGTGGCTACACCTTC. It codes for CSVVGGTGHHNCGYTF.